These 23 T cell receptor beta chains share one sample of origin, sequenced in a study of OX40 agonist ivuxolimab in advanced cancers. TCRdb's copy holds only in-frame clones and misses some; the assay was immunoSEQ multiplex PCR. The sample has about 25,000 clones, 80% to 90% seen once. Specimen: CD4+ or CD8+ T cells sorted from blood, collected in a trial of the OX40 agonist ivuxolimab. The receptors here all came from an adult with an advanced solid tumor such as melanoma, head and neck, liver or kidney cancer.

CDR3 sequence: CASGRDRGWSETQYF. In DNA, the CDR3 is TGTGCCAGCGGAAGGGACAGGGGGTGGTCGGAGACCCAGTACTTC. The V and J genes are TRBV27 and TRBJ2-5; TRBD1 matches 11 bases. The germline V gene has CDR1 MNHEY and CDR2 SMNVEV (reference sequence). This CDR3 region has 15 residues. V gave up 8 bases and J gave up 5 bases; unmatched junction bases: 10.

To note about this clone: As the CDR3 is not closed by the conserved phenylalanine or tryptophan, this likely results from a read error. The DNA is omitted, as the CDR3 cannot be located on it reliably, and the CDR3 follows TCRdb's listing. J is TRBJ1-3 and V is TRBV21-1; the D segment call TRBD1 is taken from the table without a DNA check. TRBV21-1 is a known pseudogene. The CDR3 adds up to 10 amino acids, both ends counted. The chain's CDR3 is CASSTWTGLY.

The rearrangement uses TRBV13 and TRBJ2-7; no reliable D call. The V and J ends lost 5 bases and 5 bases respectively, with 16 bases between them. The length of the CDR3 is 14 residues. Germline CDR1 reads PRHDT; CDR2 reads FYEKMQ (reference sequence). CDR3 amino acids: CASSTTQYLDEQYF. The CDR3 DNA follows: TGTGCCAGCAGCACCACCCAGTACCTGGACGAGCAGTACTTC.

The chain employs TRBV7-3 and TRBJ2-4; possible D gene TRBD2, 5 bases. The germline CDR1 and CDR2 sequences are SGHTA and FQGTGA. The CDR3 has 16 amino acids. V lost 0 bases and J 6 bases, leaving 15 bases between the germline ends. The CDR3 sequence is CASSLTPEGMGNIQYF. CDR3 nucleotides: TGTGCCAGCAGCTTAACCCCAGAGGGCATGGGAAACATTCAGTACTTC.

This clone is a singleton in its sample. The chain carries TRBV7-5 and TRBJ2-1; the table gives TRBD2 as D, unverified against the DNA. TRBV7-5 is a pseudogene. The length of the CDR3 is 17 residues. This chain's CDR3 is CASSQTSGGGSYNEQFF. As DNA, the CDR3 is TGTGCCAGCAGCCAAACTAGCGGGGGAGGGTCCTACAATGAGCAGTTCTTC.

By share, this clone counts as medium-sized. V gene TRBV6-5 combines with J gene TRBJ2-3, with D possibly TRBD2 on 5 matching bases. In germline, CDR1 is MNHEY, CDR2 SVGAGI. CDR3 size: 13 residues. With 6 bases removed from V and 2 bases from J, the gap between germline ends came to 9 bases. The DNA for the CDR3 is TGTGCCAGCAGCCCCGGGGTCACAGATACGCAGTATTTT. Protein sequence: CASSPGVTDTQYF.

The sample holds a few counts of this clone. This chain uses TRBV30 with TRBJ1-5; D might be TRBD1 (5 bases). The CDR3 covers 14 residues. Trimming removed 1 base from V and 3 bases from J, with 10 bases in between. The germline V gene encodes CDR1 GTSNPN and CDR2 SVGIG (reference sequence). Here the CDR3 DNA reads TGTGCCTGGAGTGATGCAGGGTTCAATCAGCCCCAGCATTTT. This translates into CAWSDAGFNQPQHF.

This chain connects TRBV7-6 to TRBJ2-7; 9 bases line up with TRBD2. V dropped 5 bases and J dropped 4; count of bases not matched to a gene: 12. The CDR3 contains 16 residues. CDR1 is SGHVS and CDR2 is FNYEAQ in the germline V gene. The chain's CDR3 is CASSRLGSGRQYEQYF. In DNA form, the CDR3 reads TGTGCCAGCAGCCGACTCGGGAGCGGGAGGCAGTACGAGCAGTACTTC.

This chain joins TRBV6-4 and TRBJ2-3; no clear D. Germline V gene data show CDR1 as MRHNA and CDR2 as SNTAGT. V dropped 3 bases and J dropped 0 bases, with 16 bases sitting between them. This CDR3 region has 17 residues. This chain's CDR3 is CASSEGFGRTSTDTQYF. CDR3 bases: TGTGCCAGCAGTGAAGGGTTTGGCCGAACTAGCACAGATACGCAGTATTTT.

The chain uses TRBV29-1 and TRBJ1-2, with D unresolved. Germline V CDR1 and CDR2: SQVTM, ANQGSEA. Between the trimmed V and J ends, which lost 0 bases and 4 bases, there was a span of 6 bases. The CDR3 covers 12 residues. The DNA of the CDR3 is TGCAGCGTTGAAGAACCCAGCTATGGCTACACCTTC. It yields the protein CSVEEPSYGYTF.

This clone was detected many times. The chain combines TRBV19 with TRBJ1-1; D is perhaps TRBD1 (6 bases). Trimming shortened V by 0 bases and J by 5 bases, and 10 bases separated the two germline ends. Germline V gives CDR1 LNHDA, CDR2 SQIVND (reference sequence). The CDR3 runs to 14 residues. The CDR3 DNA reads as TGTGCCAGTAGTATAGATGGGGGCTGGACTGAAGCTTTCTTT. This sequence encodes CASSIDGGWTEAFF.

CDR3 sequence: CASSLSPGQGSYEQYF. The CDR3 DNA reads TGCGCCAGCAGCTTGTCGCCGGGACAGGGGTCCTACGAGCAGTACTTC. The chain uses TRBV5-1 and TRBJ2-7; 10 bases fit TRBD1. Looked up from germline, CDR1 is SGHRS and CDR2 is YFSETQ. This CDR3 has 16 residues. The V and J ends lost 1 base and 1 base, in that order; junction bases with no gene match: 5. Using reference TRBV5-1 and TRBJ2-7 for the parts outside the CDR3, the full variable domain is KAGVTQTPRYLIKTRGQQVTLSCSPISGHRSVSWYQQTPGQGLQFLFEYFSETQRNKGNFPGRFSGRQFSNSRSEMNVSTLELGDSALYLCASSLSPGQGSYEQYFGPGTRLTVT.

The genes are TRBV19 and TRBJ2-5, with 7 bases lining up with TRBD1. The trim removed 6 bases at V and 5 bases at J, leaving 9 bases unmatched. CDR1 and CDR2 (germline): LNHDA, SQIVND (reference sequence). The CDR3 totals 14 residues. The CDR3 DNA sequence: TGTGCCAGTAGCCCCACAGGGGATTGGGAGACCCAGTACTTC. Translated, it gives CASSPTGDWETQYF.

In the case of this clone: Other DNA sequences of this sample code for an identical CDR3. The chain is built from TRBV27 and TRBJ2-7; 9 nucleotides agree with TRBD2. The CDR3 consists of 14 residues. With V trimmed by 2 bases and J by 2 bases, 1 base remained unmatched. CDR1 and CDR2 from the germline V gene are MNHEY and SMNVEV (reference sequence). Here the CDR3 reads CASSLAGGPYEQYF. In DNA, the CDR3 is TGTGCCAGCAGTTTAGCGGGAGGGCCCTACGAGCAGTACTTC.

V usage is TRBV14 and J usage is TRBJ2-7, with 11 nucleotides matching TRBD2. The germline gives CDR1 SGHDN, CDR2 FVKESK. With V trimmed by 4 bases and J by 2 bases, 4 bases remained unmatched. CDR3 size: 15 residues. CDR3 in amino acids: CASSPTSGIPYEQYF. The CDR3, as DNA: TGTGCCAGCAGCCCGACTAGCGGGATCCCCTACGAGCAGTACTTC. The full variable domain, in which reference TRBV14 and TRBJ2-7 provide the parts outside the CDR3, is EAGVTQFPSHSVIEKGQTVTLRCDPISGHDNLYWYRRVMGKEIKFLLHFVKESKQDESGMPNNRFLAERTGGTYSTLKVQPAELEDSGVYFCASSPTSGIPYEQYFGPGTRLTVT.

This chain connects TRBV25-1 to TRBJ1-3, with no clear D. This CDR3 contains 14 residues. Looked up from germline, CDR1 is MGHDK and CDR2 is SYGVNS. The germline V and J ends were trimmed by 3 bases and 0 bases, with 6 bases remaining between them. For the CDR3, the DNA is TGTGCCAGCAGTGAGGGTAGCTCTGGAAACACCATATATTTT. Residues: CASSEGSSGNTIYF.

The chain carries TRBV5-8 and TRBJ2-4; 9 nucleotides line up with TRBD1. This CDR3 spans 14 amino acids. J was trimmed by 4 bases and V by 4 bases; bases with no gene match: 3. Germline values: CDR1 SGHTS, CDR2 YDEGEE. CDR3 loop: CASSTGQGKNIQYF. CDR3 bases: TGTGCCAGCAGCACCGGACAGGGGAAAAACATTCAGTACTTC.

This chain uses TRBV29-1 with TRBJ1-2; TRBD1 agrees at 12 bases. The CDR3 covers 15 residues. V lost 7 bases, J lost 8 bases, and 14 bases stayed unmatched. Germline CDR1 is SQVTM and CDR2 is ANQGSEA. As DNA, the CDR3 is TGCAGCGCCAACACGGGACAGGGGGCGTCTGGCGGCTACACCTTC. This sequence encodes CSANTGQGASGGYTF.

The J gene is TRBJ2-7, the V gene TRBV5-6; D remains ambiguous. The CDR3 is 13 amino acids. V was pared by 2 bases and J by 1 base, with 7 bases between. In germline, CDR1 is SGHDT, CDR2 YYEEEE. CDR3: CASSFQRSYEQYF. CDR3 DNA: TGTGCCAGCAGCTTCCAGCGTTCCTACGAGCAGTACTTC.

The V call is TRBV27, the J call TRBJ2-7, with 9 nucleotides matching TRBD2. The J segment lost 3 bases and the V segment lost 6 bases, leaving 9 bases of the junction unmatched. This CDR3 spans 15 amino acids. Germline CDR1 reads MNHEY; CDR2 reads SMNVEV (reference sequence). The CDR3 loop is CASSPRGSGSYEQYF. CDR3 nucleotides: TGTGCCAGCAGCCCCCGGGGTAGCGGGAGCTACGAGCAGTACTTC.

This chain's CDR3 is CAWSMSGGFPDTQYF. The CDR3 nucleotides are TGTGCCTGGAGTATGAGCGGGGGGTTCCCAGATACGCAGTATTTT. This chain connects TRBV30 to TRBJ2-3; 9 nucleotides match TRBD2. V lost 2 bases, J lost 4 bases, and 7 bases stayed unmatched. This CDR3 comprises 15 residues. Looked up from germline, CDR1 is GTSNPN and CDR2 is SVGIG (reference sequence).

V and J are TRBV11-2 and TRBJ2-7, with D tentatively TRBD1 (6 bases). V was clipped by 6 bases and J by 5 bases, with 11 bases between them. The CDR3 covers 12 residues. CDR1 SGHAT and CDR2 FQNNGV come from the germline V gene. The CDR3 loop reads CASSQGSHEQYF. The DNA of the CDR3 is TGTGCCAGCAGTCAGGGGTCCCACGAGCAGTACTTC.

The chain has TRBV28 and TRBJ2-1, with D perhaps matching TRBD1 or TRBD2 (5 bases each). CDR1 and CDR2 from the germline V gene are MDHEN and SYDVKM. Trimming shortened V by 5 bases and J by 4 bases, and 18 bases separated the two germline ends. This CDR3 has 16 amino acids. The CDR3 DNA reads TGTGCCAGCAGTCTAGTCCCCTCCTGGGGGTACAATGAGCAGTTCTTC. Its translation: CASSLVPSWGYNEQFF.